One and the same sample provided the 28 T cell receptor beta chains below, sequenced in a study of identical twins. TCRdb re-derived calls from the 5' RACE reads in MiXCR, one entry per CDR3 protein. The sample comprises about 530,000 distinct CDR3 sequences, about 15% of which are singletons, and 0.44% rests with the top ten. These records were also assigned to another study, of yellow fever vaccine responses in identical twins.

The sequenced sample consisted of CD4+ T cells sorted from blood. These receptors all come from a woman under 30 in good health.

J is TRBJ2-2 and V is TRBV28, with D possibly TRBD2 on 5 matching bases. V shed 6 bases and J shed 3 bases, with 20 bases lying between them. The CDR3 contains 17 residues. Germline assignment: CDR1 MDHEN and CDR2 SYDVKM. The CDR3, as DNA: TGTGCCAGCAGCAACCGGATCGGGAAACGGGACACCGGGGAGCTGTTTTTT. Translation: CASSNRIGKRDTGELFF.

This clonotype was counted only a few times. This chain links TRBV6-2 or TRBV6-3 with TRBJ2-7; 11 positions match TRBD1. The junction had 7 bases not matched to a gene; V was cut back by 6 bases and J by 6 bases. The CDR3 runs 14 residues. The germline CDR1 and CDR2 sequences are MNHEY and SVGEGT. CDR3 amino acids: CASRSGQGASEQYV. The CDR3 DNA reads as TGTGCCAGCAGATCCGGACAGGGGGCTTCCGAGCAGTACGTC.

This rearrangement joins TRBV24-1 to TRBJ2-1, with 10 bases that match TRBD2. The CDR3 length is 14 residues. Germline CDR1 reads KGHDR; CDR2 reads SFDVKD. The V and J ends lost 0 bases and 10 bases, in that order; junction bases with no gene match: 2. In DNA form, the CDR3 reads TGTGCCACCAGTGATTTGAGCGGGAGGGAGGAGCAGTTCTTC. Translation: CATSDLSGREEQFF.

The chain couples TRBV3-1 to TRBJ2-3, with D maybe TRBD2 (6 bases). This CDR3 is 18 amino acids long. Germline V gives CDR1 LGHDT, CDR2 YNNKEL (reference sequence). CDR3 in DNA: TGTACCTTCAGTTATGCTGGGCTGTCGGGGACTAGCACAGATACGCAGTATTTT. This gives the protein CTFSYAGLSGTSTDTQYF.

This clonotype has just a few counts. The genes are TRBV7-9 and TRBJ2-5; D uncertain. The V gene's germline CDR1 is SEHNR and CDR2 FQNEAQ (reference sequence). The CDR3 is 11 amino acids. V gave up 10 bases and J gave up 5 bases, with 11 bases separating them. The DNA for the CDR3 is TGTGCCACAGAGTGGTCGGAGACCCAGTACTTC. As protein: CATEWSETQYF.

This clonotype was detected ten times or more. V and J are TRBV12-3 or TRBV12-4 and TRBJ1-6, with a tentative D call TRBD1 (6 bases). V lost 6 bases and J 0 bases, leaving 6 bases between the germline ends. There are 14 residues in the CDR3. Here the CDR3 DNA reads TGTGCCAGCAGGGACAGCTCCTATAATTCACCCCTCCACTTT. It is translated as CASRDSSYNSPLHF.

This chain connects TRBV10-3 to TRBJ2-1; 11 bases line up with TRBD2. CDR1 and CDR2 (germline): ENHRY, SYGVKD. V lost 3 bases, J lost 7 bases, and 5 bases stayed unmatched. CDR3 size: 15 residues. The CDR3 region has the DNA TGTGCCATCAGTGAAACTAGCGGGAGTTCTAATGAGCAGTTCTTC. As protein: CAISETSGSSNEQFF.

The sample holds many counts of this clonotype. The rearrangement links TRBV2 to TRBJ1-1; no clear D gene. CDR3 length equals 13 residues. Germline CDR1 SNHLY, CDR2 FYNNEI. Trimming took 3 bases from V and 2 from J, leaving 7 bases between them. CDR3 coding DNA: TGTGCCAGCAGTGATCCCATTAACACTGAAGCTTTCTTT. Its translation: CASSDPINTEAFF.

DNA of the CDR3: TGCAGCGCGACTAGCGGGCAAGCAGATACGCAGTATTTT. Encoded protein: CSATSGQADTQYF. The rearrangement links TRBV29-1 to TRBJ2-3, with 10 bases lining up with TRBD2. With V trimmed by 7 bases and J by 4 bases, 5 bases remained unmatched. The length of the CDR3 is 13 residues. Germline CDR1 is SQVTM and CDR2 is ANQGSEA.

The gene calls are TRBV24-1 and TRBJ2-1; D is perhaps TRBD2 (6 bases). The V gene lost 0 bases and the J gene lost 8 bases, with 7 bases spanning the gap. The CDR3 has 13 amino acids. Germline V gives CDR1 KGHDR, CDR2 SFDVKD. The CDR3 region is CATSDLGRHEQFF. CDR3 coding DNA: TGTGCCACCAGTGATTTGGGGAGGCATGAGCAGTTCTTC.

The sample holds a few counts of this clonotype. The J gene is TRBJ1-4, the V gene TRBV19; D not resolved. V gave up 5 bases and J gave up 0 bases, with 7 bases separating them. CDR3 length: 14 amino acids. Germline assignment: CDR1 LNHDA and CDR2 SQIVND (reference sequence). The CDR3 protein is CASSGQSTNEKLFF. As DNA, the CDR3 is TGTGCCAGTAGTGGGCAGTCAACTAATGAAAAACTGTTTTTT. The whole variable domain, filled in from reference TRBV19 and TRBJ1-4, reads DGGITQSPKYLFRKEGQNVTLSCEQNLNHDAMYWYRQDPGQGLRLIYYSQIVNDFQKGDIAEGYSVSREKKESFPLTVTSAQKNPTAFYLCASSGQSTNEKLFFGSGTQLSVL.

This clonotype has only a few counts. This chain connects TRBV5-1 to TRBJ2-1; 12 positions agree with TRBD2. The CDR3 sequence is 17 residues long. The V gene's germline CDR1 is SGHRS and CDR2 YFSETQ. V lost 2 bases, J lost 7 bases, and 10 bases stayed unmatched. CDR3 sequence: CASSLLQLAGGGNEQFF. As DNA, the CDR3 is TGCGCCAGCAGCTTACTCCAACTAGCGGGAGGAGGGAATGAGCAGTTCTTC.

The chain joins TRBV6-1 to TRBJ1-5; perhaps TRBD1 as D (6 bases). Germline CDR1 MNHNS, CDR2 SASEGT. The CDR3 length is 16 residues. The V gene lost 3 bases and the J gene lost 1 base, with 13 bases spanning the gap. CDR3 bases: TGTGCCAGCAGTGACCGGGGGGCGGGCAGCAATCAGCCCCAGCATTTT. It specifies CASSDRGAGSNQPQHF.

This clonotype was seen a handful of times. J is TRBJ1-1 and V is TRBV5-1, with D perhaps TRBD1 (6 bases). Trimming cost V 4 bases and J 6 bases, with 22 bases left between them. CDR3 length: 16 amino acids. CDR1 and CDR2 (germline): SGHRS, YFSETQ. CDR3 amino acids: CASSLGGTYSAAEAFF. Here the CDR3 DNA reads TGCGCCAGCAGCCTGGGGGGGACATACTCCGCCGCTGAAGCTTTCTTT. Using reference TRBV5-1 and TRBJ1-1 for the parts outside the CDR3, the full variable domain is KAGVTQTPRYLIKTRGQQVTLSCSPISGHRSVSWYQQTPGQGLQFLFEYFSETQRNKGNFPGRFSGRQFSNSRSEMNVSTLELGDSALYLCASSLGGTYSAAEAFFGQGTRLTVV.

There are a few counts of this clonotype. The chain joins TRBV12-3 or TRBV12-4 to TRBJ2-5, with 10 nucleotides matching TRBD1. The CDR3 is made up of 16 amino acids. Unmatched junction bases numbered 7, after V lost 2 bases and J lost 4 bases. In nucleotides, the CDR3 is TGTGCCAGCAGTTTATGGGACAGGGGCGGTGGAGAGACCCAGTACTTC. Its protein is CASSLWDRGGGETQYF.

The V and J genes are TRBV3-1 and TRBJ2-5, with D tentatively TRBD2 (5 bases). This CDR3 is 14 amino acids long. The ends were cut back, 1 base at V and 7 bases at J, with 13 bases in the middle. Germline V lookup: CDR1 LGHDT, CDR2 YNNKEL (reference sequence). CDR3: CASSQGLSVATQYF. CDR3 bases: TGTGCCAGCAGCCAAGGACTATCTGTGGCGACCCAGTACTTC.

The genes are TRBV20-1 and TRBJ2-3; TRBD2 agrees at 13 bases. V lost 5 bases, J lost 1 base, and 6 bases stayed unmatched. The CDR3 length is 16 residues. Germline CDR1 reads DFQATT; CDR2 reads SNEGSKA (reference sequence). The CDR3 region has the DNA TGCAGTGCTGCGACTAGCGGGAGGAGGGGCACAGATACGCAGTATTTT. Amino acids: CSAATSGRRGTDTQYF.

The gene calls are TRBV29-1 and TRBJ2-1, with 11 bases lining up with TRBD2. Germline V gives CDR1 SQVTM, CDR2 ANQGSEA. Trimming took 4 bases from V and 6 from J; bases not matched to a gene: 8. The CDR3 is 15 residues long. Written as DNA, the CDR3 is TGCAGCGTTGCGGGAACTAGCGGGAGTTCCAATGAGCAGTTCTTC. Protein product: CSVAGTSGSSNEQFF.

This rearrangement joins TRBV3-1 to TRBJ2-5; TRBD2 is a possible D gene (5 bases). This CDR3 comprises 15 residues. V lost 0 bases, J lost 5 bases, and 13 bases lay in between. Germline V lookup: CDR1 LGHDT, CDR2 YNNKEL (reference sequence). CDR3 DNA: TGTGCCAGCAGCCAAGATCCGAGGAGGTGGGAGACCCAGTACTTC. Translating gives CASSQDPRRWETQYF.

Only a few counts were recorded for this clonotype. The V call is TRBV20-1, the J call TRBJ2-1; 9 positions match TRBD2. J lost 0 bases, V lost 6 bases, and 12 bases had no gene match. Germline V lookup: CDR1 DFQATT, CDR2 SNEGSKA (reference sequence). The length of the CDR3 is 17 residues. Here the CDR3 DNA reads TGCAGTGCCAAGAAGGCTAGCGGGGAGAGCTCCTACAATGAGCAGTTCTTC. It specifies CSAKKASGESSYNEQFF.

The J gene is TRBJ1-4, the V gene TRBV28; D is uncertain. Germline V gene sequence: CDR1 MDHEN, CDR2 SYDVKM. Trimming shortened V by 4 bases and J by 3 bases, and 6 bases separated the two germline ends. The CDR3 totals 13 residues. The CDR3 sequence is CASSSYSNEKLFF. In DNA, the CDR3 is TGTGCCAGCAGTTCCTACTCTAATGAAAAACTGTTTTTT.

This chain links TRBV4-1 with TRBJ2-3; 8 nucleotides agree with TRBD2. Germline V CDR1 and CDR2: MGHRA, YSYEKL. CDR3 length: 22 residues. Trimming removed 0 bases from V and 4 bases from J; junction bases left unmatched: 24. This chain's CDR3 is CASSQDRAGGSFVVSQADTQYF. In nucleotides, the CDR3 is TGCGCCAGCAGCCAAGATCGGGCGGGAGGTTCCTTTGTCGTCTCTCAGGCAGATACGCAGTATTTT.

This clonotype was seen more than once but under ten times. The J gene is TRBJ1-1, the V gene TRBV9; the match to TRBD1 covers 9 bases. This CDR3 has 18 residues. Germline lookup yields CDR1 SGDLS and CDR2 YYNGEE. Germline trimming cut 4 bases from V and 4 bases from J; bases unmatched to any gene: 17. In DNA, the CDR3 is TGTGCCAGCAGCCTAGAAGGTTGGGACAGGGTGGACGGCACTGAAGCTTTCTTT. Amino acid sequence: CASSLEGWDRVDGTEAFF.

This clonotype was seen more than once but under ten times. The J gene is TRBJ2-2, the V gene TRBV12-3 or TRBV12-4; possible D gene TRBD2, 6 bases. Trimming shortened V by 5 bases and J by 5 bases, and 15 bases separated the two germline ends. The CDR3 runs 15 residues. The CDR3 here is CASSPHRDLTGELFF. CDR3 DNA sequence: TGTGCCAGCAGTCCACACCGGGACTTAACCGGGGAGCTGTTTTTT.

J is TRBJ2-3 and V is TRBV7-8; a possible D gene is TRBD2 (6 bases). The CDR3 is 18 amino acids. With 0 bases removed from V and 1 base from J, the gap between germline ends came to 17 bases. CDR1 SGHVS and CDR2 FQNEAQ come from the germline V gene. CDR3: CASSLAGTLSRRTDTQYF. CDR3 nucleotide sequence: TGTGCCAGCAGCTTAGCTGGGACTTTGTCCCGACGCACAGATACGCAGTATTTT.

This clonotype came up a few times. The chain joins TRBV5-5 to TRBJ2-5; 9 nucleotides match TRBD1. CDR3 length equals 15 residues. CDR1 is SGHKS and CDR2 is YYEKEE in the germline V gene (reference sequence). J gave up 5 bases and V 5 bases, and 10 bases lay outside the gene matches. The DNA of the CDR3 is TGTGCCAGCAGTTACCCGGGACAGGGCGGCGAGACCCAGTACTTC. Translated: CASSYPGQGGETQYF.

The chain joins TRBV28 to TRBJ2-5; maybe TRBD2 (5 bases). The V end lost 7 bases, the J end lost 5 bases, and 20 bases lay between the germline ends. Germline values: CDR1 MDHEN, CDR2 SYDVKM. This CDR3 spans 15 amino acids. In DNA, the CDR3 is TGTGCCAGCACCGACACCCTGGGCGGGCGTGAGACCCAGTACTTC. It codes for CASTDTLGGRETQYF.

This clonotype was observed a handful of times. In nucleotides, the CDR3 is TGTGCCAGTACCCCGGGGCGGGGTTATGAAAAACTGTTTTTT. Its protein is CASTPGRGYEKLFF. This chain joins TRBV19 and TRBJ1-4; perhaps TRBD1 as D (5 bases). CDR3 length: 14 amino acids. The V end lost 7 bases, the J end lost 6 bases, and 15 bases lay between the germline ends. Germline V gives CDR1 LNHDA, CDR2 SQIVND (reference sequence). The whole variable domain, filled in from reference TRBV19 and TRBJ1-4, reads DGGITQSPKYLFRKEGQNVTLSCEQNLNHDAMYWYRQDPGQGLRLIYYSQIVNDFQKGDIAEGYSVSREKKESFPLTVTSAQKNPTAFYLCASTPGRGYEKLFFGSGTQLSVL.